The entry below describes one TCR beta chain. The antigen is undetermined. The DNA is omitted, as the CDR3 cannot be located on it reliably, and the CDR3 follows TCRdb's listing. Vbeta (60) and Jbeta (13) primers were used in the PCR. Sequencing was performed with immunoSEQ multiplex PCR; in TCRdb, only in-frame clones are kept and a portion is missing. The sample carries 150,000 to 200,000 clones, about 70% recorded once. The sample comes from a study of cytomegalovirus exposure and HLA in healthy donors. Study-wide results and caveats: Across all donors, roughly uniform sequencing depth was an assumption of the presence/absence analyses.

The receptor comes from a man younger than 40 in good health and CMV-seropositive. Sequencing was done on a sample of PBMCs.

This chain's CDR3 is CASSESTAVLGETQYF. The chain joins TRBV10-2 to TRBJ2-5; the D segment call TRBD2 is taken from the table without a DNA check. Both ends counted, the CDR3 spans 16 residues. Germline V lookup: CDR1 WSHSY, CDR2 SAAADI.